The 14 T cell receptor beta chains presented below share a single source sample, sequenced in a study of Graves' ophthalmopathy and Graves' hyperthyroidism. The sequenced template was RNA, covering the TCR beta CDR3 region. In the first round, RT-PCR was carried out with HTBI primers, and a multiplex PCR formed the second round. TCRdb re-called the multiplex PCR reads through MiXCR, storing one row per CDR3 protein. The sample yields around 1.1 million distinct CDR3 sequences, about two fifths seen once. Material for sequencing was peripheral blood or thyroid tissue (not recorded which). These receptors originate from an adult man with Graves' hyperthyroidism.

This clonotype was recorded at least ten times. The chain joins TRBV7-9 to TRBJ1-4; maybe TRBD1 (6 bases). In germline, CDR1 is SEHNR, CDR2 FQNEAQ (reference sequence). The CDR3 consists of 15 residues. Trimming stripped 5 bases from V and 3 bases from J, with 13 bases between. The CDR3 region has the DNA TGTGCCAGCAGCGCAAAGGGGGGGCCTAATGAAAAACTGTTTTTT. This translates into CASSAKGGPNEKLFF. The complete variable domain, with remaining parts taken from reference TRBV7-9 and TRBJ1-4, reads DTGVSQNPRHKITKRGQNVTFRCDPISEHNRLYWYRQTLGQGPEFLTYFQNEAQLEKSRLLSDRFSAERPKGSFSTLEIQRTEQGDSAMYLCASSAKGGPNEKLFFGSGTQLSVL.

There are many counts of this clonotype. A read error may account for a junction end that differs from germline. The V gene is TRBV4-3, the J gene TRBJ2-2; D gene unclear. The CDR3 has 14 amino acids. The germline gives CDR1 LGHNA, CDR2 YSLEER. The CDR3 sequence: CASSRTENTGELFF. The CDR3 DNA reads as TGTGCCAGCAGCCGTACAGAGAACACCGGGGAGCTGTTTTTT.

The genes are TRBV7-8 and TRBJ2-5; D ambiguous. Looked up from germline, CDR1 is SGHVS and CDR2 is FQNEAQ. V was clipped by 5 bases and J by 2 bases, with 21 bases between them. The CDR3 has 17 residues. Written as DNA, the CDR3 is TGTGCCAGCAGCCGATATATCCCGGTCCTTACTCAAGAGACCCAGTACTTC. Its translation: CASSRYIPVLTQETQYF.

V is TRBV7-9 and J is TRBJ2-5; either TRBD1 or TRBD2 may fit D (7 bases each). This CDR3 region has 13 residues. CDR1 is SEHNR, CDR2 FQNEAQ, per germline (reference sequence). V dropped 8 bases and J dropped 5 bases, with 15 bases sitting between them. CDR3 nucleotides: TGTGCCAGCCCCCAGGGGGGGATGGAGACCCAGTACTTC. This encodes CASPQGGMETQYF.

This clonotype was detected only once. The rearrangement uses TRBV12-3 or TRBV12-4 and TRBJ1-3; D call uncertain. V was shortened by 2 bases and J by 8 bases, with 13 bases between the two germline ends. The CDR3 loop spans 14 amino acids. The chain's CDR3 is CASSLLGQDYTIYF. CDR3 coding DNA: TGTGCCAGCAGTTTACTAGGGCAGGACTACACCATATATTTT.

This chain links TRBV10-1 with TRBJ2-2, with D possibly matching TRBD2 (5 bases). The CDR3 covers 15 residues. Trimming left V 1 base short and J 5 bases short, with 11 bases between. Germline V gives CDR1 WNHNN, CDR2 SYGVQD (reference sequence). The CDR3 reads CASSEYGLLTGELFF. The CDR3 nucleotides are TGCGCCAGCAGTGAGTACGGACTGCTTACCGGGGAGCTGTTTTTT.

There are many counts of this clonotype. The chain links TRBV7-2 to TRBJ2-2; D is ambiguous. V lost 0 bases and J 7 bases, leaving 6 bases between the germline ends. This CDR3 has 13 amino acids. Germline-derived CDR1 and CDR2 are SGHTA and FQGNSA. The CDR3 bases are TGTGCCAGCAGCTTAGCGAAAAGCGGGGAGCTGTTTTTT. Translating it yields CASSLAKSGELFF.

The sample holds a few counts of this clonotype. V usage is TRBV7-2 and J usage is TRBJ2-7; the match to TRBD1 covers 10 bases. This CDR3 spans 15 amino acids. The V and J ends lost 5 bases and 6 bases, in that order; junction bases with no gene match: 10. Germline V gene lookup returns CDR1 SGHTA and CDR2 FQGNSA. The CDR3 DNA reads TGTGCCAGCAGCCCCACCGGGACAGGGGTGGGCGAGCAGTACTTC. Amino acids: CASSPTGTGVGEQYF. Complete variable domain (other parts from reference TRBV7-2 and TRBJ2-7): GAGVSQSPSNKVTEKGKDVELRCDPISGHTALYWYRQSLGQGLEFLIYFQGNSAPDKSGLPSDRFSAERTGGSVSTLTIQRTQQEDSAVYLCASSPTGTGVGEQYFGPGTRLTVT.

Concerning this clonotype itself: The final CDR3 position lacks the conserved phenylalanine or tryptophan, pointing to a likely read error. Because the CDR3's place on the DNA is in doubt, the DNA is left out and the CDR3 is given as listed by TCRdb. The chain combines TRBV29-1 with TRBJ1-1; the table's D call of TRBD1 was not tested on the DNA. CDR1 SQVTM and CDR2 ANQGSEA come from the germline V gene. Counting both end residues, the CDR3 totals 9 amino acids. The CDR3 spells CSVVVGSGQ.

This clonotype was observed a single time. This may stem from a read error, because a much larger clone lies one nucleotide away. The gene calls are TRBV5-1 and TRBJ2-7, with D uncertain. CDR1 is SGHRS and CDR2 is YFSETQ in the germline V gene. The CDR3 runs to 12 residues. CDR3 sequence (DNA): TGCGTCAGCAGCTCCTCCGGATGGGAGCAGTACTTC. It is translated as CVSSSSGWEQYF.

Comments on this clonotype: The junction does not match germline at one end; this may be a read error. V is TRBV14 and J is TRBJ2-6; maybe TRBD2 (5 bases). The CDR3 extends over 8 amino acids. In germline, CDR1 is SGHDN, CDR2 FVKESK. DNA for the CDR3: TGTGCCAGCAGCCACGGGGTATTC. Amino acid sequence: CASSHGVF.

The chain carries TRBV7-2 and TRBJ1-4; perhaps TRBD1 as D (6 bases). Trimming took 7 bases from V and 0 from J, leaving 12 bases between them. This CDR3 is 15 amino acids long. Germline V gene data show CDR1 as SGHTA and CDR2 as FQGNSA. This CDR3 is CASTVRTATNEKLFF. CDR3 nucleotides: TGTGCCAGCACCGTCAGGACAGCAACTAATGAAAAACTGTTTTTT.

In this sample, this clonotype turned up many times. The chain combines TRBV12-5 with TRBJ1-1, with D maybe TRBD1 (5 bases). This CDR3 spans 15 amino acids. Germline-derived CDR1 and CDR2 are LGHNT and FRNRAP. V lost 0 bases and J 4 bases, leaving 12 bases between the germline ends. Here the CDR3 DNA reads TGTGCTAGTGGTTTGGTACATGGACACCTCACTGAAGCTTTCTTT. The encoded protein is CASGLVHGHLTEAFF. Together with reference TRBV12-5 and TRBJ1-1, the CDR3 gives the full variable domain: DARVTQTPRHKVTEMGQEVTMRCQPILGHNTVFWYRQTMMQGLELLAYFRNRAPLDDSGMPKDRFSAEMPDATLATLKIQPSEPRDSAVYFCASGLVHGHLTEAFFGQGTRLTVV.

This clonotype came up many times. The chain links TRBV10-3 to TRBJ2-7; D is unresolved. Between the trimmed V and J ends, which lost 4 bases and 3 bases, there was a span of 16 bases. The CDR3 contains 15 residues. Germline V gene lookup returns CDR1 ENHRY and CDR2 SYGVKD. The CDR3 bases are TGTGCCATCAGTGGATCAAAGGAAACTCACTACGAGCAGTACTTC. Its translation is CAISGSKETHYEQYF.